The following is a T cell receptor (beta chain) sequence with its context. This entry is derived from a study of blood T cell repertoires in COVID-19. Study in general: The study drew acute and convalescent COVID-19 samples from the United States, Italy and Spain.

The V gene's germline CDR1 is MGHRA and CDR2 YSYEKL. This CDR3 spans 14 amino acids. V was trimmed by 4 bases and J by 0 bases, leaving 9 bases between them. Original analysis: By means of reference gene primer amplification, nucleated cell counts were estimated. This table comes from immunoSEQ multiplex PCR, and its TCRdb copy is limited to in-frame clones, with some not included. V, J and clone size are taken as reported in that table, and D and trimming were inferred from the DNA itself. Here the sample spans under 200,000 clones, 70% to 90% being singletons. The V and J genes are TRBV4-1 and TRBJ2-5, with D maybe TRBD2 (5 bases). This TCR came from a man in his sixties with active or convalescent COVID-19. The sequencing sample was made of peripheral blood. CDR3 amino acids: CASSLRLYQETQYF. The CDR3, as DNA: TGCGCCAGCAGCCTCCGACTATACCAAGAGACCCAGTACTTC.